This TCR beta chain originates from a study of identical twins. The study's findings and limits: Abundant beta clonotypes from cord blood bore fewer insertions; memory repertoires lacked this pattern.

The CDR3 loop spans 13 amino acids. Looked up from germline, CDR1 is MNHEY and CDR2 is SVGEGT. Concerning this clonotype: The antigen remains undetermined.

Template switching introduced a universal primer site, and the cDNA bore unique molecular identifiers. MiXCR, run by TCRdb on the 5' RACE reads, gives a single entry per CDR3 protein. The sample has approximately 1.8 million distinct CDR3 sequences; 32% are singletons. The TCR was taken from a newborn girl in good health. This chain joins TRBV6-2 or TRBV6-3 and TRBJ2-5; D may be TRBD2 (6 bases). The J call is doubtful: the DNA matches TRBJ2-7 better. The sequenced sample was cord blood. CDR3 coding DNA: TGTGCCAGCAAGATCGGGAGTACCTACGAGCAGTACTTC. Residues: CASKIGSTYEQYF.